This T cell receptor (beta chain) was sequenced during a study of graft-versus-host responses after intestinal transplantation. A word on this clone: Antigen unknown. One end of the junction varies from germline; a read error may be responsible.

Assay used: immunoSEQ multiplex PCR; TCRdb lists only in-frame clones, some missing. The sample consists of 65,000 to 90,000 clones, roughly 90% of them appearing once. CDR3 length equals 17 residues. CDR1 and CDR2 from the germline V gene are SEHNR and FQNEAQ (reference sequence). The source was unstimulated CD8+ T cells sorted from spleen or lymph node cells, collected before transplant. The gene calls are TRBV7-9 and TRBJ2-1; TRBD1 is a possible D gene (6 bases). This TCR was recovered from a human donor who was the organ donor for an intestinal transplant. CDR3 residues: CASSAWTDLGWYSEQFF. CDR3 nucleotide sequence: TGTGCCAGCAGCGCGTGGACAGACCTTGGGTGGTACAGTGAGCAGTTCTTC.